This record looks at one T cell receptor (beta chain) sequence and its context. What it binds is unknown. The germline gene is not matched at one end of the junction; a read error may be the cause. The data are from a study of tumor and adjacent non-tumor tissue in lung cancer. Across the whole study: The patients, 10 men and 5 women, were roughly 31 to 80 with stage I to III disease. Study-wide results and caveats: Significantly higher TCR diversity was found in tumor than normal lung. Shorter survival was associated with higher TCR diversity in tumors.

TCRbeta libraries were built with three rounds of nested PCR, modified from ARM-PCR. TCRdb used MiXCR to reprocess the multiplex PCR reads, holding one entry per CDR3 protein. This sample has roughly 44,000 distinct CDR3 sequences; roughly 60% occur once, and the top ten carry roughly 20%. This sample's RNA came from whole unsorted tissue. Distant lung tissue was collected more than 3 cm away from the tumor edge. In germline, CDR1 is DFQATT, CDR2 SNEGSKA (reference sequence). CDR3 length equals 15 residues. The rearrangement uses TRBV20-1 and TRBJ2-7, with D possibly TRBD1 on 5 matching bases. Sequencing used distant non-tumor lung tissue. This sequence was found in a woman between 35 and 50 years old with non-small cell lung cancer. CDR3 sequence: CSASQAGRAAYEQYF. CDR3 sequence (DNA): TGCAGCGCTAGTCAGGCTGGCAGGGCAGCCTACGAGCAGTACTTC.